This is a list of T cell receptor beta chains from one sample in a study of T-cell reconstitution after alpha-beta-depleted transplantation in children. MiXCR was run by TCRdb on the PCR reads, yielding one entry per CDR3 protein. The repertoire includes roughly 570,000 distinct CDR3 sequences, 25% to 30% of them detected once, and under 45% sits in the top ten. This specimen consisted of PBMCs, obtained before TCRalphabeta/CD19-depleted stem cell transplant. The receptors derive from a boy younger than two with Wiskott-Aldrich syndrome, due to receive a stem cell transplant. Each CDR3 is given with its conserved first and last residue. The D gene is left open where the match is weak. A row's size may be missing; if present it is once, few, many or a size class.

size: NA; J: TRBJ2-7; D: TRBD2; V: TRBV10-2; length: 14; CDR3: CASSEQRGPYAQYF; DNA: TGCGCCAGCAGTGAACAGCGGGGGCCCTACGCGCAGTACTTC
size: NA; J: TRBJ2-1; D: NA; V: TRBV7-9; length: 17; CDR3: CASSLGFWLVGHNEQFF; DNA: TGTGCCAGCAGCTTGGGTTTTTGGCTAGTTGGGCACAATGAGCAGTTCTTC
size: few; J: TRBJ2-1; D: TRBD2; V: TRBV5-1; length: 15; CDR3: CASSSLAGVNNEQFF; DNA: TGCGCCAGCAGCTCCCTAGCGGGAGTTAATAATGAGCAGTTCTTC
size: NA; J: TRBJ2-1; D: TRBD2; V: TRBV24-1; length: 15; CDR3: CATSDALAGVHEQFF; DNA: TGTGCCACCAGTGATGCACTAGCGGGAGTACACGAGCAGTTCTTC
size: NA; J: TRBJ2-7; D: TRBD2; V: TRBV6-1; length: 15; CDR3: CASRAAGGRVYEQYF; DNA: TGTGCCAGCAGGGCGGCTGGCGGGAGGGTCTACGAGCAGTACTTC
size: NA; J: TRBJ2-2; D: TRBD1; V: TRBV7-3; length: 16; CDR3: CASSPSLDRDTGELFF; DNA: TGTGCCAGCAGCCCCTCTTTGGACAGGGACACCGGGGAGCTGTTTTTT
size: few; J: TRBJ2-7; D: TRBD1; V: TRBV5-1; length: 14; CDR3: CASSDPGQGYEQYF; DNA: TGCGCCAGCAGCGACCCGGGACAGGGCTACGAGCAGTACTTC
size: NA; J: TRBJ2-2; D: TRBD1; V: TRBV25-1; length: 14; CDR3: CASGDRGITGELFF; DNA: TGTGCCAGCGGAGACAGGGGGATTACCGGGGAGCTGTTTTTT
size: NA; J: TRBJ2-4; D: NA; V: TRBV29-1; length: 12; CDR3: CSVAREKNIQYF; DNA: TGCAGCGTTGCGCGGGAAAAAAACATTCAGTACTTC
size: few; J: TRBJ2-3; D: NA; V: TRBV27; length: 15; CDR3: CASSFRGAPGDTQYF; DNA: TGTGCCAGCAGTTTCCGGGGGGCGCCGGGAGATACGCAGTATTTT
size: few; J: TRBJ2-5; D: NA; V: TRBV28; length: 15; CDR3: CASSLTKTLQETQYF; DNA: TGTGCCAGCAGCCTAACTAAGACACTCCAAGAGACCCAGTACTTC
size: few; J: TRBJ2-2; D: TRBD1; V: TRBV7-9; length: 13; CDR3: CASGQGFTGELFF; DNA: TGTGCCTCGGGACAGGGGTTCACCGGGGAGCTGTTTTTT
size: few; J: TRBJ1-1; D: TRBD1; V: TRBV5-1; length: 15; CDR3: CASSLVGTGNTEAFF; DNA: TGCGCCAGCAGCTTGGTCGGGACAGGTAACACTGAAGCTTTCTTT
size: NA; J: TRBJ1-6; D: NA; V: TRBV7-9; length: 14; CDR3: CASSFPGNNSPLHF; DNA: TGTGCCAGCAGCTTCCCAGGGAATAATTCACCCCTCCACTTT
size: NA; J: TRBJ2-1; D: TRBD2; V: TRBV4-1; length: 16; CDR3: CASSQGYGRTYNEQFF; DNA: TGCGCCAGCAGCCAAGGGTACGGGAGGACCTACAATGAGCAGTTCTTC
size: few; J: TRBJ1-5; D: NA; V: TRBV30; length: 14; CDR3: CAWSGAHQGQPQHF; DNA: TGTGCCTGGAGTGGCGCGCACCAGGGGCAGCCCCAGCATTTT
size: NA; J: TRBJ2-6; D: NA; V: TRBV5-1; length: 16; CDR3: CASSLHREAGANVLTF; DNA: TGCGCCAGCAGCTTGCACAGGGAAGCGGGGGCCAACGTCCTGACTTTC
size: NA; J: TRBJ2-1; D: NA; V: TRBV5-1; length: 16; CDR3: CASSLRAAIAYNEQFF; DNA: TGCGCCAGCAGCTTGCGTGCCGCGATAGCCTACAATGAGCAGTTCTTC
size: NA; J: TRBJ2-3; D: NA; V: TRBV21-1; length: 15; CDR3: CASSKRCTRTDTQYF; DNA: TGTGCCAGCAGCAAAAGGTGTACTAGGACAGATACGCAGTATTTT
size: few; J: TRBJ1-2; D: NA; V: TRBV28; length: 14; CDR3: CASSLGATVGGYTF; DNA: TGTGCCAGCAGTTTGGGAGCGACAGTGGGTGGCTACACCTTC
size: NA; J: TRBJ1-5; D: NA; V: TRBV4-2; length: 14; CDR3: CASSQAGDNQPQHF; DNA: TGTGCCAGCAGCCAAGCAGGGGACAATCAGCCCCAGCATTTT
size: NA; J: TRBJ2-6; D: NA; V: TRBV27; length: 15; CDR3: CASSRTESGANVLTF; DNA: TGTGCCAGCAGTCGTACAGAGTCTGGGGCCAACGTCCTGACTTTC
size: NA; J: TRBJ2-7; D: NA; V: TRBV29-1; length: 12; CDR3: CSVSAQGYEQYF; DNA: TGCAGCGTTTCGGCACAGGGATACGAGCAGTACTTC
size: NA; J: TRBJ2-1; D: NA; V: TRBV7-8; length: 12; CDR3: CASSQTGYEQFF; DNA: TGTGCCAGCAGCCAAACGGGTTATGAGCAGTTCTTC
size: few; J: TRBJ2-5; D: NA; V: TRBV7-7; length: 15; CDR3: CASSLDTGAGETQYF; DNA: TGTGCCAGCAGCTTAGACACCGGGGCAGGAGAGACCCAGTACTTC
size: NA; J: TRBJ2-5; D: TRBD2; V: TRBV15; length: 17; CDR3: CATSRVRLASGQETQYF; DNA: TGTGCCACCAGCAGAGTCCGCCTGGCTAGCGGCCAAGAGACCCAGTACTTC
size: NA; J: TRBJ2-5; D: TRBD2; V: TRBV27; length: 16; CDR3: CASSSGTSGRRETQYF; DNA: TGTGCCAGCAGTTCCGGGACTAGCGGGAGGAGGGAGACCCAGTACTTC
size: few; J: TRBJ2-1; D: TRBD2; V: TRBV5-1; length: 14; CDR3: CASRLAALYNEQFF; DNA: TGCGCCAGCCGGCTAGCGGCCCTTTACAATGAGCAGTTCTTC
size: few; J: TRBJ2-1; D: TRBD1; V: TRBV10-3; length: 17; CDR3: CAISKQPGQGAHNEQFF; DNA: TGTGCCATCAGTAAACAGCCGGGACAGGGGGCCCACAATGAGCAGTTCTTC
size: NA; J: TRBJ2-2; D: NA; V: TRBV29-1; length: 12; CDR3: CSAGRSTGELFF; DNA: TGCAGCGCGGGCCGAAGCACCGGGGAGCTGTTTTTT
size: NA; J: TRBJ2-7; D: NA; V: TRBV28; length: 12; CDR3: CASSTFSYEQYF; DNA: TGTGCCAGCAGTACTTTCTCCTACGAGCAGTACTTC
size: few; J: TRBJ1-1; D: NA; V: TRBV5-1; length: 13; CDR3: CASSNGADTEAFF; DNA: TGCGCCAGCAGTAACGGGGCAGACACTGAAGCTTTCTTT
size: NA; J: TRBJ1-2; D: TRBD1; V: TRBV20-1; length: 16; CDR3: CSARDRRTGGVYGYTF; DNA: TGCAGTGCTAGAGATCGGAGGACAGGGGGCGTCTATGGCTACACCTTC
size: few; J: TRBJ2-1; D: TRBD2; V: TRBV12-3/TRBV12-4; length: 20; CDR3: CASYLAGGLAGGPSYNEQFF; DNA: TGTGCCAGCTACTTAGCTGGAGGACTAGCGGGGGGTCCATCCTACAATGAGCAGTTCTTC
size: few; J: TRBJ2-3; D: TRBD2; V: TRBV20-1; length: 15; CDR3: CSARASGRATDTQYF; DNA: TGCAGTGCTAGGGCTAGCGGGAGGGCCACAGATACGCAGTATTTT
size: NA; J: TRBJ2-5; D: TRBD2; V: TRBV3-1; length: 17; CDR3: CASSKGLRLARQETQYF; DNA: TGTGCCAGCAGCAAAGGTTTACGACTAGCGCGACAAGAGACCCAGTACTTC
size: NA; J: TRBJ2-5; D: NA; V: TRBV27; length: 17; CDR3: CASSPPVKWGGWETQYF; DNA: TGTGCCAGCAGTCCGCCGGTTAAGTGGGGCGGGTGGGAGACCCAGTACTTC
size: few; J: TRBJ1-6; D: NA; V: TRBV27; length: 17; CDR3: CASSLTPPRGIDSPLHF; DNA: TGTGCCAGCAGTTTAACGCCCCCTAGGGGTATAGATTCACCCCTCCACTTT
size: few; J: TRBJ2-3; D: NA; V: TRBV20-1; length: 17; CDR3: CSASFLRGDPSTDTQYF; DNA: TGCAGTGCTAGTTTTCTCCGGGGAGACCCGAGCACAGATACGCAGTATTTT
size: NA; J: TRBJ1-6; D: NA; V: TRBV11-2; length: 14; CDR3: CASSLSPGNSPLHF; DNA: TGTGCCAGCAGCTTAAGTCCGGGAAATTCACCCCTCCACTTT
size: NA; J: TRBJ1-5; D: NA; V: TRBV28; length: 17; CDR3: CASRLYRNSWEYQPQHF; DNA: TGTGCCAGCAGGCTATATAGGAACTCCTGGGAGTATCAGCCCCAGCATTTT
size: few; J: TRBJ2-4; D: NA; V: TRBV7-2; length: 11; CDR3: CASSLKNIQYF; DNA: TGTGCCAGCAGCCTGAAAAACATTCAGTACTTC
size: NA; J: TRBJ2-3; D: TRBD2; V: TRBV5-1; length: 17; CDR3: CASSLGVLAGFTDTQYF; DNA: TGCGCCAGCAGCTTGGGGGTACTAGCGGGCTTCACAGATACGCAGTATTTT
size: NA; J: TRBJ2-2; D: TRBD2; V: TRBV5-1; length: 14; CDR3: CASVGLAGTGELFF; DNA: TGCGCCAGCGTTGGACTAGCGGGTACCGGGGAGCTGTTTTTT
size: NA; J: TRBJ2-2; D: NA; V: TRBV5-1; length: 16; CDR3: CASSLAGRVNTGELFF; DNA: TGCGCCAGCAGCTTGGCGGGCAGGGTGAACACCGGGGAGCTGTTTTTT
size: few; J: TRBJ2-3; D: NA; V: TRBV2; length: 16; CDR3: CASRKRQRSFTDTQYF; DNA: TGTGCCAGCAGGAAAAGGCAACGGTCTTTCACAGATACGCAGTATTTT
size: NA; J: TRBJ2-1; D: TRBD1; V: TRBV15; length: 16; CDR3: CATSRDPTGDYNEQFF; DNA: TGTGCCACCAGCAGAGATCCGACAGGGGACTACAATGAGCAGTTCTTC
size: NA; J: TRBJ2-2; D: NA; V: TRBV7-2; length: 14; CDR3: CASSLDVGSGELFF; DNA: TGTGCCAGCAGCTTAGACGTGGGGTCTGGGGAGCTGTTTTTT
size: NA; J: TRBJ2-7; D: NA; V: TRBV12-3/TRBV12-4; length: 15; CDR3: CASSLGLGGSYEQYF; DNA: TGTGCCAGCAGTTTGGGTTTGGGAGGCTCCTACGAGCAGTACTTC
size: NA; J: TRBJ2-3; D: NA; V: TRBV20-1; length: 12; CDR3: CSTRESTDTQYF; DNA: TGCAGTACTAGAGAGAGCACAGATACGCAGTATTTT
size: NA; J: TRBJ2-1; D: TRBD2; V: TRBV10-3; length: 14; CDR3: CATHRTSGINEQFF; DNA: TGTGCCACCCATCGGACTAGCGGGATTAATGAGCAGTTCTTC
size: NA; J: TRBJ1-5; D: NA; V: TRBV6-5; length: 18; CDR3: CASSSTRGAGEVNQPQHF; DNA: TGTGCCAGCAGTTCCACTCGAGGTGCGGGTGAGGTGAATCAGCCCCAGCATTTT
size: NA; J: TRBJ2-1; D: TRBD2; V: TRBV12-3/TRBV12-4; length: 12; CDR3: CASSQGLAEQFF; DNA: TGTGCCAGCAGCCAAGGACTAGCGGAGCAGTTCTTC
size: NA; J: TRBJ2-5; D: NA; V: TRBV12-3/TRBV12-4; length: 13; CDR3: CASSPLRQETQYF; DNA: TGTGCCAGCAGTCCCTTACGGCAAGAGACCCAGTACTTC
size: NA; J: TRBJ2-7; D: NA; V: TRBV3-1; length: 17; CDR3: CASSQVLPGRRTYEQYF; DNA: TGTGCCAGCAGCCAAGTTTTACCGGGACGCCGAACCTACGAGCAGTACTTC
size: few; J: TRBJ2-6; D: NA; V: TRBV18; length: 16; CDR3: CASSPPGLSGANVLTF; DNA: TGTGCCAGCTCACCACCGGGGCTCTCTGGGGCCAACGTCCTGACTTTC
size: NA; J: TRBJ2-1; D: TRBD2; V: TRBV5-1; length: 17; CDR3: CASSLDAGLAGVNEQFF; DNA: TGCGCCAGCAGCTTGGACGCGGGACTAGCGGGAGTTAATGAGCAGTTCTTC
size: NA; J: TRBJ1-2; D: NA; V: TRBV5-1; length: 14; CDR3: CASSSGQRGYGYTF; DNA: TGCGCCAGCAGCTCAGGACAACGTGGCTATGGCTACACCTTC